These T cell receptor beta chains were read from a single sample in a study of T cells in Graves' hyperthyroidism and ophthalmopathy. TCRdb processed the multiplex PCR reads anew with MiXCR; each CDR3 protein has one entry. The top ten hold approximately 13% of the sample, which has 620,000 or so distinct CDR3 sequences, around 13% seen once. The sample taken for sequencing was blood. All receptors come from a woman aged 50 to 65 with Graves' ophthalmopathy. Each CDR3 is given with its conserved first and last residue. D genes are given only for firm matches. Clone size is stated in some rows and not others, as once, few, many or a class when expanded.

. TRBD2 TRBJ2-2 TRBV7-8 CASSLAGTRRTGELFF TGTGCCAGCAGCTTAGCGGGGACTAGACGCACCGGGGAGCTGTTTTTT
many . TRBJ2-7 TRBV2 CASSVTLRVSEQYF TGTGCCAGCAGTGTGACACTGAGGGTCTCCGAGCAGTACTTC
. . TRBJ2-1 TRBV20-1 CSARDRRSYNEQFF TGCAGTGCTAGAGATCGCCGCTCCTACAATGAGCAGTTCTTC
few TRBD1 TRBJ2-2 TRBV20-1 CSARVNYRDRNTGELFF TGCAGTGCTAGAGTCAACTACCGGGACAGGAACACCGGGGAGCTGTTTTTT
. TRBD1 TRBJ1-4 TRBV6-1 CASSFDRVLARDEKLFF TGTGCCAGCAGCTTCGACAGGGTCCTCGCACGGGATGAAAAACTGTTTTTT
few . TRBJ2-1 TRBV29-1 CSVNAYNEQFF TGCAGCGTTAACGCGTACAATGAGCAGTTCTTC
many . TRBJ1-1 TRBV5-1 CASSLDSGGTEAFF TGCGCCAGCAGCTTGGATTCGGGCGGGACTGAAGCTTTCTTT
. . TRBJ2-2 TRBV7-3 CASSSILTGELFF TGTGCCAGCAGCTCAATACTAACCGGGGAGCTGTTTTTT
many . TRBJ1-6 TRBV20-1 CSAPPPRGNNSPLHF TGCAGTGCTCCCCCCCCGAGAGGGAATAATTCACCCCTCCACTTT
many . TRBJ2-7 TRBV20-1 CSAREPARDYEQYF TGCAGTGCTAGAGAACCGGCACGGGATTACGAGCAGTACTTC
. . TRBJ1-3 TRBV6-1 CASKFSTGNTIYF TGTGCCAGCAAATTTTCAACCGGAAACACCATATATTTT
many . TRBJ2-7 TRBV28 CASSLWGVGSEQYF TGTGCCAGCAGTTTGTGGGGGGTCGGGAGTGAGCAGTACTTC
. . TRBJ1-2 TRBV11-2 CASSLGENNYGYTF TGTGCCAGCAGCTTGGGGGAGAACAACTATGGCTACACCTTC
many TRBD2 TRBJ2-1 TRBV28 CASSLSSGSRNEQFF TGTGCCAGCAGTTTATCCAGCGGGAGTCGCAATGAGCAGTTCTTC
many . TRBJ2-5 TRBV20-1 CSARIGGRETQYF TGCAGTGCTAGAATTGGGGGGCGGGAGACCCAGTACTTC
. . TRBJ2-5 TRBV6-1 CASSTGSGTQYF TGTGCCAGCAGTACAGGGTCGGGGACCCAGTACTTC
. TRBD2 TRBJ2-7 TRBV4-1 CASSPVAGGVPSFEQYF TGCGCCAGCAGCCCGGTAGCGGGAGGGGTGCCCTCGTTCGAGCAGTACTTC
. TRBD1 TRBJ1-4 TRBV29-1 CSVGQGLGKLFF TGCAGCGTAGGACAGGGCCTGGGAAAACTGTTTTTT
many TRBD1 TRBJ2-3 TRBV5-1 CASSPGTDTDTQYF TGCGCCAGCAGCCCAGGGACAGACACAGATACGCAGTATTTT
. . TRBJ2-1 TRBV20-1 CSARGPHYNEQFF TGCAGTGCTCGGGGACCTCACTACAATGAGCAGTTCTTC
. TRBD1 TRBJ1-4 TRBV20-1 CSATLTGGNEKLFF TGCAGTGCAACACTGACAGGGGGGAATGAAAAACTGTTTTTT
. TRBD2 TRBJ2-3 TRBV9 CASGRAGGRTDTQYF TGTGCCAGCGGTCGAGCGGGAGGGAGGACAGATACGCAGTATTTT